Detailed here is one T cell receptor (beta chain). No antigen is known for it. The length of the CDR3 is 15 residues. From germline, CDR1 is SEHNR and CDR2 FQNEAQ (reference sequence). With 3 bases removed from V and 4 bases from J, the gap between germline ends came to 15 bases. PCR amplification relied on 60 Vbeta primers (plus 13 Jbeta primers). Generated by immunoSEQ multiplex PCR, the TCRdb table keeps only in-frame clones and is missing some. Among about 190,000 clones, 65% to 85% were seen once, and the ten largest hold around 6%. This sample is drawn from a study of cytomegalovirus exposure and HLA in healthy donors. Study summary: In terms of ancestry, the Caucasian-associated cluster contained 75% to 90% of the roughly 400 genotyped donors.

Points from the study as a whole: Investigators reported fewer than 200 TCR beta chains as tied to cytomegalovirus.

Material: PBMCs. This receptor was taken from a woman aged 25 to 45 in good health and CMV-seropositive. V gene TRBV7-9 combines with J gene TRBJ1-1; D gene ambiguous. CDR3 nucleotide sequence: TGTGCCAGCAGCTTGCCCCTTCGTACGGTCACTGAAGCTTTCTTT. Encoded protein: CASSLPLRTVTEAFF. Using reference TRBV7-9 and TRBJ1-1 for the parts outside the CDR3, the full variable domain is DTGVSQNPRHKITKRGQNVTFRCDPISEHNRLYWYRQTLGQGPEFLTYFQNEAQLEKSRLLSDRFSAERPKGSFSTLEIQRTEQGDSAMYLCASSLPLRTVTEAFFGQGTRLTVV.